These T cell receptor beta chains were read from a single sample in a study of control samples from healthy donors and cancer patients. The method was immunoSEQ multiplex PCR; TCRdb's version includes in-frame clones alone and lacks a portion of them. Found here are about 180,000 clones, roughly 89% of them singletons; the top ten hold 1.4%. Sequenced sample: blood. The receptors derive from a woman aged 45 to 65 in good health. Both conserved end residues are part of each CDR3. The order of the fields is D gene, V gene, clone size, J gene, CDR3 DNA, CDR3 protein. D genes are given only for firm matches. Rows give clone size only sometimes, using once, few, many, or a class for an expanded clone.

-,TRBV6-5,few,TRBJ1-5,TGTGCCACCCAGAGGAATTGGAATCAGCCCCAGCATTTT,CATQRNWNQPQHF
TRBD1,TRBV7-2,-,TRBJ2-7,TGTGCCAGCAGCTCCGGGACAGGGGCGACCTACGAGCAGTACTTC,CASSSGTGATYEQYF
-,TRBV28,-,TRBJ1-5,TGTGCCATGAGGAGGGGACGAGGGAGCAATCAGCCCCAGCATTTT,CAMRRGRGSNQPQHF
-,TRBV13,-,TRBJ2-7,TGTGCCAGCAGCTTAGCAGCGGCAGGATATCAGGGCTCCTACGAGCAGTACTTC,CASSLAAAGYQGSYEQYF
-,TRBV7-3,-,TRBJ1-3,TGTGCCAGCTACCCAGGGAAAGGGGGAAACACCATATATTTT,CASYPGKGGNTIYF
-,TRBV2,once,TRBJ1-1,TGTGCCAGCAGTGAAAGGGGGTGGACTGAAGCTTTCTTT,CASSERGWTEAFF
TRBD2,TRBV5-4,-,TRBJ2-1,TGTGCCAGCGAGGGAGGGGCAGGGAACTACAATGAGCAGTTCTTC,CASEGGAGNYNEQFF
TRBD1,TRBV19,-,TRBJ2-7,TGTGCCAGTAGTATTGTAGGGACAGGGGGAACCTACGAGCAGTACTTC,CASSIVGTGGTYEQYF
TRBD2,TRBV7-2,once,TRBJ2-3,TGTGCCAGCAGACCTCCAGGGTCGGGGGGGCGTGCAGATACGCAGTATTTT,CASRPPGSGGRADTQYF
-,TRBV28,-,TRBJ1-5,TGTGCCACCACAACCGGGAGGGACCAGCCCCAGCATTTT,CATTTGRDQPQHF
-,TRBV30,-,TRBJ1-6,TGTGCCTGGAGTGGGACGTCCAATTCACCCCTCCACTTT,CAWSGTSNSPLHF
-,TRBV4-1,-,TRBJ2-1,TGCGCCAGCAGCCGGAGACTGACGAACTCCTACAATGAGCAGTTCTTC,CASSRRLTNSYNEQFF
-,TRBV5-8,-,TRBJ1-4,TGTGCCAGCAGCTCTGCAGGGGAAAAACTGTTTTTT,CASSSAGEKLFF
TRBD2,TRBV9,once,TRBJ2-1,TGTGCCAGCAGCCCCGGGACTAATTACAATGAGCAGTTCTTC,CASSPGTNYNEQFF
-,TRBV4-3,-,TRBJ2-1,TGCGCCAGCAGCCAAGGGCCCCTCGAGCAGTTCTTC,CASSQGPLEQFF
-,TRBV28,-,TRBJ2-1,TGTGCCAGCAGTTTATCGGGGGAGAACAATGAGCAGTTCTTC,CASSLSGENNEQFF